The rows below give T cell receptor beta chains drawn from one sample of a study of regulatory T cells in long-lasting Graves disease. TCRdb re-called the multiplex PCR reads through MiXCR, storing one row per CDR3 protein. The sample holds about 420,000 distinct CDR3 sequences; around 22% are singletons and the top ten take roughly 30%. The material sequenced was peripheral blood mononuclear cells (PBMCs), taken when the disease was refractory, from a patient treated with antithyroid drugs. These receptors were collected from a female donor with Graves disease. CDR3s include the opening cysteine and the closing phenylalanine or tryptophan. Fields, in order: J gene, V gene, clone size, D gene, CDR3 DNA, CDR3 protein. The D gene is left open where the match is weak. Rows may omit the clone size; those that give it use once, few, many or a size class.

TRBJ1-2	TRBV5-5	few	NA	TGTGCCAGCAGCTGGGGACTGAGATATGGCTACACCTTC	CASSWGLRYGYTF
TRBJ2-5	TRBV5-1	few	TRBD1	TGCGCCAGCAGCGACAGGGTATTAGAGACCCAGTACTTC	CASSDRVLETQYF
TRBJ2-5	TRBV20-1	many	NA	TGCAGTGCTAGACGGGGGCAAGAGACCCAGTACTTC	CSARRGQETQYF
TRBJ1-1	TRBV14	NA	NA	TGTGCCAGCAGCAAACGGGCTCCCGGGGGAGGCACTGAAGCTTTCTTT	CASSKRAPGGGTEAFF
TRBJ2-5	TRBV7-2	NA	TRBD1	TGTGCCAGCAGCTTTAGGGACAGGCACCTTCTATACCAAGAGACCCAGTACTTC	CASSFRDRHLLYQETQYF
TRBJ2-4	TRBV2	NA	NA	TGTGCCAGCCGCAGGGATAGTAATAAAAACATTCAGTACTTC	CASRRDSNKNIQYF
TRBJ1-2	TRBV3-1	few	TRBD1	TGTGCCAGCAGCCAATTAGAGGGACAGGGGGCGAGAGGCTACACCTTC	CASSQLEGQGARGYTF
TRBJ1-1	TRBV28	many	NA	TGTGCCAGCAGTTTGTCGCAAGGACAGCTGAACACTGAAGCTTTCTTT	CASSLSQGQLNTEAFF
TRBJ2-7	TRBV3-1	many	TRBD1	TGTGCCAGCAGCCTTAGGGACAGGGGATACGAGCAGTACTTC	CASSLRDRGYEQYF
TRBJ2-2	TRBV18	few	NA	TGTGCCAGCTCCCCCGCGGCTGGGGTGAACACCGGGGAGCTGTTTTTT	CASSPAAGVNTGELFF
TRBJ2-7	TRBV7-9	NA	TRBD2	TGTGCCAGCAGCTCTTGGGGCGGGAGTTCCGACGAGCAGTACTTC	CASSSWGGSSDEQYF
TRBJ1-2	TRBV12-3/TRBV12-4	many	NA	TGTGCCAGCAGTAACACAGTGAACTATGGCTACACCTTC	CASSNTVNYGYTF
TRBJ2-5	TRBV20-1	many	NA	TGCAGTGCTAGAGATACTCGGCGGCTTAGCGGACGGGTGGTGGCCCAGTACTTC	CSARDTRRLSGRVVAQYF
TRBJ1-1	TRBV5-1	many	TRBD1	TGCGCCAGCAGCTTGACAGGGGCCCGAACTGAAGCTTTCTTT	CASSLTGARTEAFF
TRBJ2-3	TRBV19	NA	TRBD1	TGTGCCAGTATGCGTGGGACAGGGGTAGGGATAGATACGCAGTATTTT	CASMRGTGVGIDTQYF
TRBJ1-2	TRBV29-1	many	TRBD1	TGCAGCGAAAGGGACAGTGGAGGCTACACCTTC	CSERDSGGYTF
TRBJ1-3	TRBV28	many	NA	TGTGCCAGCAGCCAAGGGTCGCGGACCATATATTTT	CASSQGSRTIYF
TRBJ1-1	TRBV5-1	NA	TRBD1	TGCTCCAGCAGCGGGGACAGGCTGAACACTGAAGCTTTCTTT	CSSSGDRLNTEAFF
TRBJ2-2	TRBV29-1	NA	TRBD1	TGCAGCGGGGGACAGGGTGAGGTGTACACCGGGGAGCTGTTTTTT	CSGGQGEVYTGELFF
TRBJ2-3	TRBV7-7	few	NA	TGTGCTAGCAGCTTGACGCCGGGAGTACCCACAGATACGCAGTATTTT	CASSLTPGVPTDTQYF
TRBJ1-6	TRBV20-1	few	NA	TGCAGTGCTAGCGAAGGGGGACCTTCCTATAATTCACCCCTCCACTTT	CSASEGGPSYNSPLHF
TRBJ2-1	TRBV20-1	few	TRBD2	TGCAGTGCTAGCGACTCCGGGGGCGGGAGGCGCAATGAGCAGTTCTTC	CSASDSGGGRRNEQFF
TRBJ2-7	TRBV20-1	NA	NA	TGCAGTGCTAGAGATTTTCAGAACTCCTACGAGCAGTACTTC	CSARDFQNSYEQYF
TRBJ2-7	TRBV6-1	NA	TRBD2	TGTGCCAGCATATTCGGCGGGAGTATATACGAGCAGTACTTC	CASIFGGSIYEQYF
TRBJ1-3	TRBV7-2	NA	NA	TGTGCCAGCAGCTCTTACTACTCTGGAAACACCATATATTTT	CASSSYYSGNTIYF
TRBJ2-5	TRBV7-8	many	NA	TGTGCCAGCAGCATTCGATCAGGGGAGACCCAGTACTTC	CASSIRSGETQYF
TRBJ2-7	TRBV11-2	many	NA	TGTGCCAGCAGCTTGCTTCCGGGCGGTAGCTCCTACGAGCAGTACTTC	CASSLLPGGSSYEQYF
TRBJ1-1	TRBV30	NA	NA	TGTGCCTGGGGTAGGACAGTTTCGGAAGCTTTCTTT	CAWGRTVSEAFF
TRBJ1-2	TRBV28	many	NA	TGTGCCAGCAGTAGCTCCGGGAGATACAAAGGGGATAACTATGGCTACACCTTC	CASSSSGRYKGDNYGYTF
TRBJ1-5	TRBV28	NA	NA	TGTGCCAGCAGTCCACTAGGGCAGGCCCGGAATCAGCCCCAGCATTTT	CASSPLGQARNQPQHF
TRBJ2-7	TRBV20-1	many	NA	TGCAGTGCTAGAGGATTCCACGACCCGGGGCAAGATCACTACGAGCAGTACTTC	CSARGFHDPGQDHYEQYF
TRBJ2-5	TRBV6-2/TRBV6-3	many	TRBD2	TGTGCCAGCAGTTTACCGACTAGCGGGAGAGGAGAGACCCAGTACTTC	CASSLPTSGRGETQYF
TRBJ1-1	TRBV29-1	NA	NA	TGCAGCGTCGGCCCCACAAGGAACACTGAAGCTTTCTTT	CSVGPTRNTEAFF
TRBJ2-7	TRBV9	NA	NA	TGTGCCAGCAGCGTAGCTGGGCGGGACTTCCGCGAGCAGTACTTC	CASSVAGRDFREQYF
TRBJ2-1	TRBV7-7	many	TRBD2	TGTGCCAGCAGCCCACGCCAGACTAGCGGGAGCTACAATGAGCAGTTCTTC	CASSPRQTSGSYNEQFF
TRBJ1-2	TRBV7-2	NA	TRBD1	TGTGCCAGCAGCTTAAGGACAGGGATCTATGGCTACACCTTC	CASSLRTGIYGYTF
TRBJ2-5	TRBV7-2	NA	NA	TGTGCCAGCAGCTTTCCCGACCCGAATGAGGAATTAAGAGAGACCCAGTACTTC	CASSFPDPNEELRETQYF
TRBJ1-1	TRBV12-3/TRBV12-4	many	NA	TGTGCCAGCAGTTCCTCGGGACTCTACACTGAAGCTTTCTTT	CASSSSGLYTEAFF
TRBJ1-1	TRBV5-1	many	NA	TGCGCCAGCAGCTTGAACGGGGGCGCGATCTCGGATGAAGGCACTGAAGCTTTCTTT	CASSLNGGAISDEGTEAFF
TRBJ1-2	TRBV6-1	few	NA	TGTGCCAGCAGGCAAGGGAGCTATGGCTACACCTTC	CASRQGSYGYTF
TRBJ2-5	TRBV30	few	TRBD2	TGTGCCCATACCCTAACTAGCGCCCAAGAGACCCAGTACTTC	CAHTLTSAQETQYF
TRBJ2-2	TRBV6-1	NA	TRBD1	TGTGCCAGCAGGCGACAGGGGGCTGTCGGGGAGCTGTTTTTT	CASRRQGAVGELFF
TRBJ2-1	TRBV18	NA	TRBD2	TGTGCCAGCTCACCACCTAGCGGGAGTCCGGCCTACAATGAGCAGTTCTTC	CASSPPSGSPAYNEQFF
TRBJ1-5	TRBV19	NA	NA	TGTGCCAGTACCTCCGGGGTCTTATGGGGCAATCAGCCCCAGCATTTT	CASTSGVLWGNQPQHF
TRBJ1-2	TRBV4-1	NA	NA	TGCGCCAGCAGCCAATCCGGGACGGAGGATGGCTACACCTTC	CASSQSGTEDGYTF
TRBJ2-7	TRBV20-1	NA	TRBD2	TGCAGTGCTAGAGAGGGGGGGGGAGGTCGGGAGCAGTACTTC	CSAREGGGGREQYF
TRBJ1-1	TRBV5-1	many	NA	TGCGCCAGCAGCAAGGACGGGAAGAACACTGAAGCTTTCTTT	CASSKDGKNTEAFF
TRBJ2-1	TRBV2	NA	NA	TGTGCCAGCAGGGTAGCTATTGAGCAGTTCTTC	CASRVAIEQFF
TRBJ2-2	TRBV7-2	NA	NA	TGTGCCAGCAGCTTCAGGAGAGGGGACACCGGGGAGCTGTTTTTT	CASSFRRGDTGELFF
TRBJ2-7	TRBV6-1	many	NA	TGTGCCAGCAGTGACGCGGGACACCGGCCCTCCTACGAGCAGTACTTC	CASSDAGHRPSYEQYF
TRBJ1-6	TRBV5-1	few	NA	TGCGCCAGCAGCTTGGATGGGGGTTCGAATTCACCCCTCCACTTT	CASSLDGGSNSPLHF
TRBJ1-6	TRBV6-2/TRBV6-3	NA	TRBD1	TGTGCCAGCAGTGAACAGGGGCCCTATTCACCCCTCCACTTT	CASSEQGPYSPLHF
TRBJ1-2	TRBV29-1	few	NA	TGCAGCGTTGATAGGGCGGCGAATTGGGCTAACTATGGCTACACCTTC	CSVDRAANWANYGYTF
TRBJ1-2	TRBV2	many	NA	TGTGCCAGCATTATTGACGGTCGGGGGGTGACCAACTATGGCTACACCTTC	CASIIDGRGVTNYGYTF
TRBJ1-5	TRBV2	many	NA	TGTGCCAGCAGCCGAGGGGATCAGCCCCAGCATTTT	CASSRGDQPQHF
TRBJ2-3	TRBV4-1	once	NA	TGCGCCAGCAGCCAAGAGGGAAGTGACGGCACAGATACGCAGTATTTT	CASSQEGSDGTDTQYF
TRBJ1-1	TRBV6-2/TRBV6-3	NA	NA	TGTGCCAGCAGTTCTTGGGGCGGGTGGACTGAAGCTTTCTTT	CASSSWGGWTEAFF
TRBJ2-5	TRBV29-1	many	TRBD1	TGCAGCGTCGCATACCAGACAGGGAGAGAGACCCAGTACTTC	CSVAYQTGRETQYF
TRBJ2-5	TRBV14	NA	TRBD2	TGTGCCAGCAGCCAAGGACTAGCGGGAGCTCGGCCCCAAGAGACCCAGTACTTC	CASSQGLAGARPQETQYF